This paragraph covers one T cell receptor beta chain sequence. The data derive from a study of shared clonotypes between healthy human individuals. Terminally differentiated effector memory CD45RA+ cells were excluded from the naive CD8 cells, which were CD45RO-negative and positively selected for CCR7. The repertoire was sequenced with immunoSEQ multiplex PCR; TCRdb's copy has only in-frame clones and lacks some. The repertoire holds fewer than 800,000 clones, with 92% as singletons. This TCR was recovered from a man aged 25 to 45 in good health. Sequencing input: naive CD8+ T cells sorted from blood.

CDR3 in amino acids: CATSRGGAHYEQYF. The CDR3 DNA follows: TGTGCCACCAGCAGAGGGGGAGCGCACTACGAGCAGTACTTC. This chain links TRBV15 with TRBJ2-7, with D perhaps matching TRBD2 (5 bases). The germline CDR1 and CDR2 sequences are LNHNV and YYDKDF (reference sequence). The CDR3 has 14 amino acids. Trimming removed 1 base at V and 3 bases at J, with 10 bases between.